This TCR beta chain was recorded in a study of identical twins. MiXCR, run by TCRdb on the 5' RACE reads, gives a single entry per CDR3 protein. The sample yields fewer than 900,000 distinct CDR3 sequences, 21% seen once. This same sample was also taken into another study, of T cells expressing NK-cell markers. In that study: The study sequenced eight donors, seven HCMV-seropositive and one seronegative. It was still unclear whether expanded NKG2C+ T cell clones were HCMV specific.

The TCR comes from a woman aged 18-29 years in good health. Sequencing input: PBMCs.

CDR3 sequence: CSALSLNTEAFF. The CDR3 coding sequence is TGCAGTGCTCTAAGTCTGAACACTGAAGCTTTCTTT. The chain recombines TRBV20-1 with TRBJ1-1; D remains ambiguous. Trimming cost V 5 bases and J 0 bases, with 7 bases left between them. Per the germline V gene, CDR1 is DFQATT and CDR2 is SNEGSKA (reference sequence). The CDR3 spans 12 residues.